This is a list of T cell receptor beta chains from one sample in a study of T-cell reconstitution after alpha-beta-depleted transplantation in children. TCRdb fed the PCR reads into MiXCR, producing one record per CDR3 protein. This table has 500,000 or so distinct CDR3 sequences, approximately 10% appearing once. Sequenced material: PBMCs, mostly from graft donor cells, taken 180 days after TCRalphabeta/CD19-depleted stem cell transplant. These receptors were collected from a female patient between 2 and 15 years old who had a stem cell transplant for aplastic anemia, so the T cells may come from the graft donor. Both conserved end residues are part of each CDR3. The order of the fields is CDR3 protein, J gene, V gene.

CDR3aa: CASSPSAGEIQETQYF
j_gene: TRBJ2-5
v_gene: TRBV28

CDR3aa: CASSIIGTGGLTDTQYF
j_gene: TRBJ2-3
v_gene: TRBV28

CDR3aa: CAIKGVNQPQHF
j_gene: TRBJ1-5
v_gene: TRBV10-3

CDR3aa: CASIREVGSPLHF
j_gene: TRBJ1-6
v_gene: TRBV25-1

CDR3aa: CSPRPDGLLRYTF
j_gene: TRBJ1-2
v_gene: TRBV20-1

CDR3aa: CSARRLAVSSYNEQFF
j_gene: TRBJ2-1
v_gene: TRBV20-1

CDR3aa: CASSPGPYEQYF
j_gene: TRBJ2-7
v_gene: TRBV28

CDR3aa: CASSPGLAGGQNHNEQFF
j_gene: TRBJ2-1
v_gene: TRBV4-2

CDR3aa: CASSGTGESYEQYF
j_gene: TRBJ2-7
v_gene: TRBV7-9

CDR3aa: CASSQDLDRDYGYTF
j_gene: TRBJ1-2
v_gene: TRBV4-3

CDR3aa: CASSYSKGQEVYYGYTF
j_gene: TRBJ1-2
v_gene: TRBV6-5

CDR3aa: CSARMFWEEQETQYF
j_gene: TRBJ2-5
v_gene: TRBV20-1

CDR3aa: CSVEWSPGNTIYF
j_gene: TRBJ1-3
v_gene: TRBV29-1

CDR3aa: CASKVGMNTEAFF
j_gene: TRBJ1-1
v_gene: TRBV5-6

CDR3aa: CASSWTSGPYSYNEQFF
j_gene: TRBJ2-1
v_gene: TRBV5-1

CDR3aa: CASSSPGEEGELFF
j_gene: TRBJ2-2
v_gene: TRBV7-8

CDR3aa: CASSNRLAVTDTQYF
j_gene: TRBJ2-3
v_gene: TRBV6-5

CDR3aa: CASSFVGDGYTF
j_gene: TRBJ1-2
v_gene: TRBV7-9

CDR3aa: CASTLRASGITGELFF
j_gene: TRBJ2-2
v_gene: TRBV27

CDR3aa: CSDQGLERYEQYF
j_gene: TRBJ2-7
v_gene: TRBV20-1

CDR3aa: CASSLPRRTSGIVEQFF
j_gene: TRBJ2-1
v_gene: TRBV12-3/TRBV12-4

CDR3aa: CASSQTGYEQYF
j_gene: TRBJ2-7
v_gene: TRBV12-3/TRBV12-4

CDR3aa: CASSHRRTDTQYF
j_gene: TRBJ2-3
v_gene: TRBV7-8

CDR3aa: CASSFPGLAGEWETQYF
j_gene: TRBJ2-5
v_gene: TRBV7-9

CDR3aa: CASSYSKEMAGRSGELFF
j_gene: TRBJ2-2
v_gene: TRBV6-5

CDR3aa: CSVEGAGETQYF
j_gene: TRBJ2-5
v_gene: TRBV29-1

CDR3aa: CAISESRGSTEAFF
j_gene: TRBJ1-1
v_gene: TRBV10-3

CDR3aa: CSARDYGRSNTEAFF
j_gene: TRBJ1-1
v_gene: TRBV20-1

CDR3aa: CSITVLAIYNEQFF
j_gene: TRBJ2-1
v_gene: TRBV29-1

CDR3aa: CASSPLAAGGGNTIYF
j_gene: TRBJ1-3
v_gene: TRBV7-2

CDR3aa: CASSQDPNPTGTNYGYTF
j_gene: TRBJ1-2
v_gene: TRBV4-3

CDR3aa: CASSPTGSLYGYTF
j_gene: TRBJ1-2
v_gene: TRBV27

CDR3aa: CASSSQTGNGYTF
j_gene: TRBJ1-2
v_gene: TRBV12-3/TRBV12-4

CDR3aa: CASSPGTGVRTDTQYF
j_gene: TRBJ2-3
v_gene: TRBV19

CDR3aa: CAISREESPYEQYF
j_gene: TRBJ2-7
v_gene: TRBV10-3

CDR3aa: CASSQEGLGWGNEQFF
j_gene: TRBJ2-1
v_gene: TRBV4-3

CDR3aa: CASSFPQGSGAFF
j_gene: TRBJ1-1
v_gene: TRBV12-3/TRBV12-4

CDR3aa: CSATGLAEIYEQYF
j_gene: TRBJ2-7
v_gene: TRBV20-1